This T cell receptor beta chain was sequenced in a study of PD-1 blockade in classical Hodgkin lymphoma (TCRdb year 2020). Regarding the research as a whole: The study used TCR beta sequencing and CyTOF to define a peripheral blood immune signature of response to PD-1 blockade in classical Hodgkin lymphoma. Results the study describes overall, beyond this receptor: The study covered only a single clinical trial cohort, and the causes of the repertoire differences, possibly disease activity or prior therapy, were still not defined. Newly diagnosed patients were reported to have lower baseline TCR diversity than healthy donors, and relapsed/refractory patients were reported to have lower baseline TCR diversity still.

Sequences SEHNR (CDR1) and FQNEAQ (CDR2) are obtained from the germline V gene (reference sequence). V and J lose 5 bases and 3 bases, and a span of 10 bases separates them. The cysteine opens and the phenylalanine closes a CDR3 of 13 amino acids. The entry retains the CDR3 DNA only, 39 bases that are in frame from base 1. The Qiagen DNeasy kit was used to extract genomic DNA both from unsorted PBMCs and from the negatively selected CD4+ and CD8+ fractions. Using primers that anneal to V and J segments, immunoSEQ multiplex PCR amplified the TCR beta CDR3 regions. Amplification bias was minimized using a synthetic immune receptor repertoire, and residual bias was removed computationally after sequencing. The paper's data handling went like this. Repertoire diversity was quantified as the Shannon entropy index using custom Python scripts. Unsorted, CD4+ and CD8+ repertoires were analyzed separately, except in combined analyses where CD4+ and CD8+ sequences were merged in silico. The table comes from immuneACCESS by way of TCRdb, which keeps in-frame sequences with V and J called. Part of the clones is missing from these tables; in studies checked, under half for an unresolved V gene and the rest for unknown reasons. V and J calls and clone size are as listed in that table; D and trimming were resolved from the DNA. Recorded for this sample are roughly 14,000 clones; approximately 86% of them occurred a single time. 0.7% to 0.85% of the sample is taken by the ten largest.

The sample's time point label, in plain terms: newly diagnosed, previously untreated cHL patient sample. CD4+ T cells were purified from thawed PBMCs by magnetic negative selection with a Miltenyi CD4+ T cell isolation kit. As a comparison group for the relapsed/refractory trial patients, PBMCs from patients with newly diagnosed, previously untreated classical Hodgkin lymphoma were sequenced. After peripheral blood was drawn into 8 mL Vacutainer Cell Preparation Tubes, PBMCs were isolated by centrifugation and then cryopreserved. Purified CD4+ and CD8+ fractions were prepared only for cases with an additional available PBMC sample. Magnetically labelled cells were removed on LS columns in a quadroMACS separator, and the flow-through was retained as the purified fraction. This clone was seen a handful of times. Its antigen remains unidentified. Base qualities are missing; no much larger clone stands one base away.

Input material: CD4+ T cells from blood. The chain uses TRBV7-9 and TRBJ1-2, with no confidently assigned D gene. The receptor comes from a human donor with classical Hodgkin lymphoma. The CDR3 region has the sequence CASSPERYYGYTF. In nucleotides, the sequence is TGTGCCAGCAGCCCAGAACGGTACTATGGCTACACCTTC. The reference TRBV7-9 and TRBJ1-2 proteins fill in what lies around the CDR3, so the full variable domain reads DTGVSQNPRHKITKRGQNVTFRCDPISEHNRLYWYRQTLGQGPEFLTYFQNEAQLEKSRLLSDRFSAERPKGSFSTLEIQRTEQGDSAMYLCASSPERYYGYTFGSGTRLTVV.